This T cell receptor (beta chain) was captured by sequencing in a study of blood T cell repertoires in COVID-19. Study-level information: Samples of COVID-19 (acute and convalescent) were obtained from the United States, Italy and Spain. PBMCs, B-cell-depleted T cells, or T cells were the source of the cDNA or gDNA that made up the material.

Original analysis: By means of reference gene primer amplification, nucleated cell counts were estimated. The protocol was immunoSEQ multiplex PCR, while the TCRdb copy is restricted to in-frame clones and leaves out a portion. D and trimming come from the DNA, and the V and J calls and clone size come from that table. The sample records about 120,000 clones, about 83% being singletons. The germline V and J ends were trimmed by 2 bases and 0 bases, with 9 bases remaining between them. Per germline, CDR1 MNHEY and CDR2 SVGEGT. The CDR3 sequence is 15 residues long. The sequence derives from a woman aged 45-60 years with acute or convalescent COVID-19. The V gene is TRBV6-2 or TRBV6-3, the J gene TRBJ2-3; D remains unclear. The sequencing input was peripheral blood. CDR3 region: CASSYVLASTDTQYF. In DNA, the CDR3 is TGTGCCAGCAGTTACGTATTGGCTAGCACAGATACGCAGTATTTT.